This T cell receptor beta chain was sequenced for a study of shared clonotypes between healthy human individuals. Points from the study as a whole: All-four-donor shared clonotypes had higher generation probabilities than non-shared clonotypes did.

This CDR3 has 17 amino acids. The trim removed 3 bases at V and 5 bases at J, leaving 12 bases unmatched. Germline CDR1 is MNHNS and CDR2 is SASEGT. In the case of this clone: Antigen specificity is unknown.

Terminally differentiated effector memory CD45RA+ cells were left out of the naive CD8 fraction, which was CD45RO-negative and positively selected for CCR7. Profiled with immunoSEQ multiplex PCR; TCRdb holds only in-frame clones, not every one. Here the sample spans around 650,000 clones, 95% to 96% being singletons. The sequenced sample was naive CD8+ T cells sorted from blood. V gene TRBV6-1 combines with J gene TRBJ2-3, with 9 bases fitting TRBD1. This TCR was recovered from a woman between 25 and 40 years old in good health. In DNA, the CDR3 is TGTGCCAGCAGTGACTGGACAGGGGCCCGGCAGGGAGATACGCAGTATTTT. Protein: CASSDWTGARQGDTQYF.